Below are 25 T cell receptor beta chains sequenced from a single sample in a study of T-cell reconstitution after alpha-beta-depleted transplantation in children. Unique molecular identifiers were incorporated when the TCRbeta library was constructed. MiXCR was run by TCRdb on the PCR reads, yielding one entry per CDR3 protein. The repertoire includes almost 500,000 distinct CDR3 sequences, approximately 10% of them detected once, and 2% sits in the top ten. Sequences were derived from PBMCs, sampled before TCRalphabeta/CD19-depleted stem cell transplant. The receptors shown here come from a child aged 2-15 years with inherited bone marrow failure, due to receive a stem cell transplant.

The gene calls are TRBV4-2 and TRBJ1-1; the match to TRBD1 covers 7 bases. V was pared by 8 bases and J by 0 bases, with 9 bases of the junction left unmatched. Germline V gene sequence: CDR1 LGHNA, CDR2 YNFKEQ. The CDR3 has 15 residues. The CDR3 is CASWEGAPLNTEAFF. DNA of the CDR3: TGTGCCAGCTGGGAGGGGGCCCCTTTGAACACTGAAGCTTTCTTT.

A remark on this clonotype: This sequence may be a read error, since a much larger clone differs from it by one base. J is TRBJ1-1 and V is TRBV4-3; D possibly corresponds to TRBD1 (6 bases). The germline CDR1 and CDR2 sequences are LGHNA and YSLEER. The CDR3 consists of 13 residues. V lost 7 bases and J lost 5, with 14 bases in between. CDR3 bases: TGCGCCAGCACCAAGGGGGTGGAAACTGAAGCTTTCTTT. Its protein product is CASTKGVETEAFF.

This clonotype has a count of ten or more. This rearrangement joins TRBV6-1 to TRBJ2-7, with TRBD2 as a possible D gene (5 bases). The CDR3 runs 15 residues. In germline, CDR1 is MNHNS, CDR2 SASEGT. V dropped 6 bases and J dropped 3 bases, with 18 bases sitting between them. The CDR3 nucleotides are TGTGCCAGCAGGCACACGGAGGCCCCATTCTACGAGCAGTACTTC. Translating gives CASRHTEAPFYEQYF.

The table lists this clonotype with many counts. CDR3 sequence: CASSFTHEQYF. CDR3 sequence (DNA): TGTGCCAGCAGTTTCACCCACGAGCAGTACTTC. J is TRBJ2-7 and V is TRBV12-3 or TRBV12-4; D remains ambiguous. The V end was cut by 3 bases, the J end by 5 bases, with 5 bases between. The CDR3 runs to 11 residues.

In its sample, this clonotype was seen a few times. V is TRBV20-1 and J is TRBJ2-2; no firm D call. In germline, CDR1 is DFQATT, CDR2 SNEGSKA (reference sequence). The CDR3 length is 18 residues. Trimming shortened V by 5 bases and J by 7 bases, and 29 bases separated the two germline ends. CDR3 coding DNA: TGCAGTGCTCCTCCGGCCCCCATCGATTGGGAATTGGGCGGGGAGCTGTTTTTT. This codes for CSAPPAPIDWELGGELFF.

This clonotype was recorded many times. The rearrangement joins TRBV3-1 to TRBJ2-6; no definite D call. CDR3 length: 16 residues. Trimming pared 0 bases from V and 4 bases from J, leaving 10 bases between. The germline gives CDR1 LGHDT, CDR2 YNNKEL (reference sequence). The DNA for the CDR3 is TGTGCCAGCAGCCAAGACTCAGGCCCCGGGGCCAACGTCCTGACTTTC. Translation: CASSQDSGPGANVLTF.

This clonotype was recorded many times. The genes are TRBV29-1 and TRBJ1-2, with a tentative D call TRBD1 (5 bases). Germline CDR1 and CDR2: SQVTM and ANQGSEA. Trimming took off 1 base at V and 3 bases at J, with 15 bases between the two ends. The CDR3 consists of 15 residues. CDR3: CSVEGFEGRDYGYTF. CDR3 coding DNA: TGCAGCGTTGAAGGATTCGAGGGGAGGGACTATGGCTACACCTTC.

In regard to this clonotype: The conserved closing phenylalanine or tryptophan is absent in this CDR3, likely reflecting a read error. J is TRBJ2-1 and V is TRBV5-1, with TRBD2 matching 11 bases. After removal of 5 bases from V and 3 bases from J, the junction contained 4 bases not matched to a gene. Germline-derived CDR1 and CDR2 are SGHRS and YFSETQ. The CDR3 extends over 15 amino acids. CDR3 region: CASSWGLADYNEQFI. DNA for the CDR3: TGCGCCAGCAGTTGGGGACTAGCGGACTACAATGAGCAGTTCATC.

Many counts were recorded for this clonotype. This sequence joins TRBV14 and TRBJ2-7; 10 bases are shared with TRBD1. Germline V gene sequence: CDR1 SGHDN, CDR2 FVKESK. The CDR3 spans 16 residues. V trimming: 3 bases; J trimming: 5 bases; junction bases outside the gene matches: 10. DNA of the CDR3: TGTGCCAGCAGCCATTTCCGTGGCGGGACAGGGGACGAGCAGTACTTC. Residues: CASSHFRGGTGDEQYF.

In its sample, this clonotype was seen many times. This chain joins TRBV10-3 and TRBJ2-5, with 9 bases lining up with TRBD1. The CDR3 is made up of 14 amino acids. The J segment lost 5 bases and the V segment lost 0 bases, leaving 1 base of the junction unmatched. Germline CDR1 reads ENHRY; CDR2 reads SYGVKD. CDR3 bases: TGTGCCATCAGTGAGTCGACAGGGGGGGAGACCCAGTACTTC. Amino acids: CAISESTGGETQYF.

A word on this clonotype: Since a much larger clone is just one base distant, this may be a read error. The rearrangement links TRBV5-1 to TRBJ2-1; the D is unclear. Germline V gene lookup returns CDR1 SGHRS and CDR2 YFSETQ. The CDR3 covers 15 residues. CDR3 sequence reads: CASSFRAAAVNELFF. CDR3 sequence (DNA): TGCGCCAGCAGCTTTCGGGCGGCAGCCGTGAATGAGCTGTTCTTC.

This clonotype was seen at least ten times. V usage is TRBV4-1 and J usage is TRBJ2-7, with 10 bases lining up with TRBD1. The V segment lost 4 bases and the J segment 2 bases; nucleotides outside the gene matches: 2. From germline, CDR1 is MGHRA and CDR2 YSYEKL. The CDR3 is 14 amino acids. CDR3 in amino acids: CASSPGQGTYEQYF. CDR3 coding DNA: TGCGCCAGCAGCCCGGGACAGGGGACCTACGAGCAGTACTTC.

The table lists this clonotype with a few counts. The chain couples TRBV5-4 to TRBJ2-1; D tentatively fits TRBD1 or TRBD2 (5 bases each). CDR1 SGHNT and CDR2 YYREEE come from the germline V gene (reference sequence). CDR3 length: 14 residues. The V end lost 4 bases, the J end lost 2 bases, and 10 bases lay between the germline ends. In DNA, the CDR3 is TGTGCCAGCAGCGGGGACGGGACCTACAATGAGCAGTTCTTC. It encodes CASSGDGTYNEQFF.

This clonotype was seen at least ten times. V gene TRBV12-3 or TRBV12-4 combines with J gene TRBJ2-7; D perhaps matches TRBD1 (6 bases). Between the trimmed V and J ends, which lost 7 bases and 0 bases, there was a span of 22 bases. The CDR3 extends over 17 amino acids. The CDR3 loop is CASKSTKGGQNSYEQYF. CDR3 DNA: TGTGCCAGCAAGTCCACCAAAGGGGGACAAAACTCCTACGAGCAGTACTTC.

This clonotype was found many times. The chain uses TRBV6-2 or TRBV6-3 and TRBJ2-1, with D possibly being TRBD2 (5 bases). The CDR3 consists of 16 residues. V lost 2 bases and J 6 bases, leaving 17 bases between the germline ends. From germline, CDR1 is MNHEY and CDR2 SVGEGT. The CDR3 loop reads CASSYPDSTHPNEQFF. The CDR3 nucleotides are TGTGCCAGCAGTTACCCGGACTCAACCCACCCCAATGAGCAGTTCTTC.

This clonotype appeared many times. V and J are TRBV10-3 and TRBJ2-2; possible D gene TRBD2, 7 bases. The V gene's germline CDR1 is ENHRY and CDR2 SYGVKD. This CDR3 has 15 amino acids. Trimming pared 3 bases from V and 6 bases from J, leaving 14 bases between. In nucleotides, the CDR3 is TGTGCCATCAGTGAAACGGGGGGCGGTTCCGGGGAGCTGTTTTTT. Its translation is CAISETGGGSGELFF.

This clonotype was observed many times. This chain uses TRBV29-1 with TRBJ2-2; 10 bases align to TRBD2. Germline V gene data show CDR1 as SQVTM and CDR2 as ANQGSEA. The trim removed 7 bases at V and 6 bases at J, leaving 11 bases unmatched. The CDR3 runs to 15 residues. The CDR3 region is CSARPGLATSGELFF. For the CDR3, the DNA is TGCAGCGCGAGGCCGGGACTAGCGACGTCCGGGGAGCTGTTTTTT.

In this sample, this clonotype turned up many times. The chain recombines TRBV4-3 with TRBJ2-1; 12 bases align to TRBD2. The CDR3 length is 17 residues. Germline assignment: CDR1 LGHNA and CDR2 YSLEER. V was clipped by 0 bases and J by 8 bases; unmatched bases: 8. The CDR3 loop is CASSQDPRLAGVYEQFF. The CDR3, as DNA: TGCGCCAGCAGCCAAGATCCCCGACTAGCGGGAGTTTATGAGCAGTTCTTC.

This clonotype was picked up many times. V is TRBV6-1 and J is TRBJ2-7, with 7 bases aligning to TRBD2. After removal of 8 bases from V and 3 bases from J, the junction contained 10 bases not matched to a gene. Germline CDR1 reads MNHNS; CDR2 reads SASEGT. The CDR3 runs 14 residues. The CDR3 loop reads CASGLRAGVYEQYF. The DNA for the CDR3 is TGTGCCAGCGGCCTACGGGCGGGGGTCTACGAGCAGTACTTC.

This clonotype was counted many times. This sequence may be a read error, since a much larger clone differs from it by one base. The CDR3 nucleotides read TGTGCCAGCAGTGTCGACACCGGGGAGCTGTTTTTT. This translates into CASSVDTGELFF. This chain connects TRBV2 to TRBJ2-2; D gene unclear. Germline-derived CDR1 and CDR2 are SNHLY and FYNNEI. The ends were cut back, 4 bases at V and 3 bases at J, with 3 bases in the middle. The CDR3 length is 12 residues. Drawing the rest from reference TRBV2 and TRBJ2-2, the complete variable domain is EPEVTQTPSHQVTQMGQEVILRCVPISNHLYFYWYRQILGQKVEFLVSFYNNEISEKSEIFDDQFSVERPDGSNFTLKIRSTKLEDSAMYFCASSVDTGELFFGEGSRLTVL.

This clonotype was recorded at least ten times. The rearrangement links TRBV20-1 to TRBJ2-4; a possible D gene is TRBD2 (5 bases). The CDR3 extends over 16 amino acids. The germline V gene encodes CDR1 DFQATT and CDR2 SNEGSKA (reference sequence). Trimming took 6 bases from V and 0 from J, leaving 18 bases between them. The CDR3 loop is CSAPGLESLAKNIQYF. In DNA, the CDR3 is TGCAGTGCGCCCGGACTGGAATCGCTAGCCAAAAACATTCAGTACTTC.

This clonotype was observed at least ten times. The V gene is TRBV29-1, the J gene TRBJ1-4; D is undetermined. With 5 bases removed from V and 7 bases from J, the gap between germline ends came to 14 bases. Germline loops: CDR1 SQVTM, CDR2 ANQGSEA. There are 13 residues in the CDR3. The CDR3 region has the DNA TGCAGCGTTATGGGCGGGATAAGTGAAAAACTGTTTTTT. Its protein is CSVMGGISEKLFF.

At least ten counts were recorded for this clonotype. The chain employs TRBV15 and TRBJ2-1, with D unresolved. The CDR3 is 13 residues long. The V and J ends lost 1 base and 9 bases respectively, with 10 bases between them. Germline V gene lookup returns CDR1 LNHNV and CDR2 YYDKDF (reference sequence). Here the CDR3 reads CATSRGYDGEQFF. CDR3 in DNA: TGTGCCACCAGCAGAGGGTACGATGGTGAGCAGTTCTTC.

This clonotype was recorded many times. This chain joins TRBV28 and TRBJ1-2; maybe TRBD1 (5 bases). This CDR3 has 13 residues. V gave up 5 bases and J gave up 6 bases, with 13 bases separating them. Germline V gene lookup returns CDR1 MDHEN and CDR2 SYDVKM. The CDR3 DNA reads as TGTGCCAGCAGTCCTGGACACCGGGATGGCTACACCTTC. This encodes CASSPGHRDGYTF.

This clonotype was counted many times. DNA for the CDR3: TGTGCCAGCAGTTACTCCGGGACAGGAGATAGCAATCAGCCCCAGCATTTT. Translated: CASSYSGTGDSNQPQHF. The V call is TRBV6-2 or TRBV6-3, the J call TRBJ1-5, with TRBD1 identical over 8 bases. Germline CDR1 and CDR2: MNHEY and SVGEGT. V trimming: 0 bases; J trimming: 0 bases; junction bases outside the gene matches: 4. The CDR3 has 17 residues.